This TCR beta chain was retrieved from a study of shared clonotypes between healthy human individuals. Study overall: Sampling drew on donors who were a couple of women and a few men aged 18 to 49. Whole-study findings and limits: The generation probabilities recorded for non-shared clonotypes fell below those of clonotypes shared by all four donors.

Note on this clone: Its antigen is as yet unknown.

Deep-level running was used for the assay. Sorted-subset replicate PCRs used about 200 ng of genomic DNA. This amount corresponded to 30,000 to 35,000 T cell genomes. Sequencing used immunoSEQ multiplex PCR; TCRdb keeps in-frame clones, though not all of them. Here the sample spans 85,000 to 100,000 clones, about 70% being singletons. The germline V and J ends were trimmed by 4 bases and 2 bases, with 19 bases remaining between them. CDR1 and CDR2 (germline): MGHRA, YSYEKL. This CDR3 region has 17 residues. The sequenced sample was memory CD8+ T cells sorted from blood. Noted subset: CD45RO+ cells pooled with CCR7-negative TemRA cells. The origin of this receptor is a man aged 30-40 years in good health. The chain is built from TRBV4-1 and TRBJ2-3; D gene ambiguous. The CDR3 loop reads CASSLFGRVGNTDTQYF. The CDR3 coding sequence is TGCGCCAGCAGCCTATTTGGCCGGGTTGGCAACACAGATACGCAGTATTTT.